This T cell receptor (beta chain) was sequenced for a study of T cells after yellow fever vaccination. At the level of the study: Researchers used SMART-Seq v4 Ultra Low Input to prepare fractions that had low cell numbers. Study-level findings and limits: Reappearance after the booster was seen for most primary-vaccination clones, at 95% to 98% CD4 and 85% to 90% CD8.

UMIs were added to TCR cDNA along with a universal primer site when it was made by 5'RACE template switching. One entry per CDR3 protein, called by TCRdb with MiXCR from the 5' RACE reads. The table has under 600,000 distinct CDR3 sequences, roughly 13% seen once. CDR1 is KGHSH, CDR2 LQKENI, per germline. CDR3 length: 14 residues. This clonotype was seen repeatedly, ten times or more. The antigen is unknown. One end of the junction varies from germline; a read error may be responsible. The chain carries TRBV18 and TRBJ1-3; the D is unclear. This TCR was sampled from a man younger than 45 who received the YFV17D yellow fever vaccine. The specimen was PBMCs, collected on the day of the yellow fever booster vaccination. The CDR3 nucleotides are TGCGCCAGCAGCCCTGACGGCTCTGGAAACACCATATATTTT. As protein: CASSPDGSGNTIYF.